The rows below give T cell receptor beta chains drawn from one sample of a study of T cells after yellow fever vaccination. TCRdb re-derived calls from the 5' RACE reads in MiXCR, one entry per CDR3 protein. The profile shows 620,000 or so distinct CDR3 sequences, around a sixth of them singletons. The material was PBMCs, obtained less than 6 days after the first yellow fever vaccination. The receptors come from a man aged 18 to 35 who received the YFV17D yellow fever vaccine. Both conserved end residues are part of each CDR3. The order of the fields is CDR3 DNA, CDR3 protein, clone size, V gene, J gene, D gene. D genes are given only for firm matches. Size is omitted from some rows. Given values are once, few, many or a class for expanded clones.

TGTGCCAGCAGCGTACAGGGAGGACCCCTCCACTTT	CASSVQGGPLHF	few	TRBV9	TRBJ1-6	.
TGTGCCAGCAGTGACAGGGGGCATTCGCGGTTCTTC	CASSDRGHSRFF	.	TRBV6-4	TRBJ2-1	TRBD1
TGTGCCAGCAGCTTAGTTTCCGGGGGACTCACCGGGGAGCTGTTTTTT	CASSLVSGGLTGELFF	.	TRBV7-2	TRBJ2-2	.
TGTGCCAGCAGCTTAAGTCAGGTCGAGGGTAACTATGGCTACACCTTC	CASSLSQVEGNYGYTF	.	TRBV7-2	TRBJ1-2	.
TGTGCCAGCAGCAGGAATGGGCGCCTCACAGATACGCAGTATTTT	CASSRNGRLTDTQYF	.	TRBV7-2	TRBJ2-3	.
TGCGCCAGCAGCCTATTCAGGGGGACCGACACAGATACGCAGTATTTT	CASSLFRGTDTDTQYF	.	TRBV4-3	TRBJ2-3	TRBD1
TGTGCCAGCAGTTTACTAGCGGGCAGGGTGGAGACCCAGTACTTC	CASSLLAGRVETQYF	few	TRBV27	TRBJ2-5	TRBD2
TGTGCCAGCAGCGTAGCTGTGGGCACTCCCTACGAGCAGTACTTC	CASSVAVGTPYEQYF	.	TRBV9	TRBJ2-7	.
TGCGCCAGCAGCATATGGACAGCGAACACTGAAGCTTTCTTT	CASSIWTANTEAFF	few	TRBV5-1	TRBJ1-1	.
TGCGCCAGCAGCTTGGAGACAGGTTTAAGCTCCTACAATGAGCAGTTCTTC	CASSLETGLSSYNEQFF	.	TRBV5-1	TRBJ2-1	.
TGTGCCAGCAGCTGGGGACGGGAACTAAACACCATATATTTT	CASSWGRELNTIYF	.	TRBV5-4	TRBJ1-3	.
TGTGCCAGCAGCTCGCCTCAGTTCTTC	CASSSPQFF	.	TRBV7-9	TRBJ2-1	.
TGTGCCTGGAAGTACAGCTCTGGAAACACCATATATTTT	CAWKYSSGNTIYF	few	TRBV30	TRBJ1-3	.